This TCR beta chain was sequenced during a study of blood T cells in healthy people across ages. CDR3 length equals 15 residues. In germline, CDR1 is SGHVS, CDR2 FQNEAQ. Deletions cut 2 bases from V and 3 bases from J, with 11 bases between. Combining a sample-barcoded 5' primer with a J-beta primer mix, a second PCR ran for 7 to 11 cycles. TCRdb called the 5' RACE reads again in MiXCR, with one record for every CDR3 protein. The sample comprises about 1.1 million distinct CDR3 sequences, around two fifths of which are singletons, and about an eighth rests with the top ten. The rearrangement links TRBV7-8 to TRBJ1-5; a weak D match, TRBD1 (5 bases). Sequencing was carried out using blood. This receptor was taken from a man aged 18-30 years in good health. CDR3 in amino acids: CASSLLGEINQPQHF. The DNA for the CDR3 is TGTGCCAGCAGCTTACTAGGGGAGATCAATCAGCCCCAGCATTTT.